These T cell receptor beta chains were read from a single sample in a study of shared clonotypes between healthy human individuals. Here immunoSEQ multiplex PCR was the method, and the copy in TCRdb shows in-frame clones only, minus some. The data hold some 510,000 clones, with approximately 85% observed a single time. The sequenced material came from PBMCs. These receptors came from a woman in her 40s in good health. Some clones in this sample may be carry-over from other donors' samples. The CDR3 runs from the conserved cysteine through the conserved F or W. Fields, in order: J gene, V gene, D gene, clone size, CDR3 protein, CDR3 DNA. A D gene is named only where the DNA matches it firmly. The size of a clone is reported for some rows only, either as once, few or many, or as a class for expanded clones.

j_call: TRBJ2-7; v_call: TRBV30; d_call: .; clone_size: .; cdr3_aa: CAWSGREISEQYF; cdr3_nt: TGTGCCTGGAGCGGGAGAGAGATTTCCGAGCAGTACTTC
j_call: TRBJ1-5; v_call: TRBV9; d_call: .; clone_size: .; cdr3_aa: CASSVQASMQPQHF; cdr3_nt: TGTGCCAGCAGCGTACAGGCCAGCATGCAGCCCCAGCATTTT
j_call: TRBJ2-3; v_call: TRBV11-2; d_call: TRBD1; clone_size: .; cdr3_aa: CASSLDYRGLDTQYF; cdr3_nt: TGTGCCAGCAGCTTAGACTACAGGGGGCTGGATACGCAGTATTTT
j_call: TRBJ2-1; v_call: TRBV30; d_call: .; clone_size: .; cdr3_aa: CAWMRDTYNEQFF; cdr3_nt: TGTGCCTGGATGCGGGACACCTACAATGAGCAGTTCTTC
j_call: TRBJ2-1; v_call: TRBV11-1; d_call: .; clone_size: .; cdr3_aa: CASSLDSQRLGPGNNEQFF; cdr3_nt: TGTGCCAGCAGCTTGGACTCTCAGAGGTTGGGGCCTGGCAACAATGAGCAGTTCTTC
j_call: TRBJ1-5; v_call: TRBV6-4; d_call: .; clone_size: .; cdr3_aa: CASSTHSDGNQPQHF; cdr3_nt: TGTGCCAGCAGTACACACTCGGACGGCAATCAGCCCCAGCATTTT
j_call: TRBJ1-5; v_call: TRBV7-8; d_call: .; clone_size: .; cdr3_aa: CASSLAGTPYRQPQHF; cdr3_nt: TGTGCCAGCAGCCTAGCCGGGACACCCTATCGACAGCCCCAGCATTTT
j_call: TRBJ2-3; v_call: TRBV30; d_call: .; clone_size: many; cdr3_aa: CAWGTYTDTQYF; cdr3_nt: TGTGCCTGGGGGACTTACACAGATACGCAGTATTTT
j_call: TRBJ2-1; v_call: TRBV7-5; d_call: .; clone_size: .; cdr3_aa: CVRSTRPLAGGSDEQFF; cdr3_nt: TGTGTCAGAAGCACTCGCCCACTAGCGGGAGGATCAGACGAGCAGTTCTTC
j_call: TRBJ2-1; v_call: TRBV29-1; d_call: TRBD2; clone_size: .; cdr3_aa: CSVVKTSGGVNEQFF; cdr3_nt: TGCAGCGTTGTCAAGACTAGCGGGGGAGTAAATGAGCAGTTCTTC
j_call: TRBJ2-7; v_call: TRBV7-8; d_call: .; clone_size: .; cdr3_aa: CASSLGTSIIYEQYF; cdr3_nt: TGTGCCAGCAGCTTAGGGACATCTATTATCTACGAGCAGTACTTC
j_call: TRBJ2-2; v_call: TRBV6-4; d_call: .; clone_size: few; cdr3_aa: CASSVNPNTGELFF; cdr3_nt: TGTGCCAGCAGTGTCAACCCGAACACCGGGGAGCTGTTTTTT
j_call: TRBJ2-1; v_call: TRBV9; d_call: .; clone_size: .; cdr3_aa: CASSPRVYNEQFF; cdr3_nt: TGTGCCAGCAGCCCTAGAGTCTACAATGAGCAGTTCTTC
j_call: TRBJ2-1; v_call: TRBV9; d_call: TRBD2; clone_size: many; cdr3_aa: CASSVPGGSPGLAGYNEQFF; cdr3_nt: TGTGCCAGCAGCGTTCCTGGGGGGAGCCCGGGACTAGCGGGATACAATGAGCAGTTCTTC
j_call: TRBJ2-7; v_call: TRBV2; d_call: TRBD2; clone_size: .; cdr3_aa: CASRQGTSGLYEQYF; cdr3_nt: TGTGCCAGCAGGCAAGGGACTAGCGGGCTCTACGAGCAGTACTTC
j_call: TRBJ2-2; v_call: TRBV7-2; d_call: .; clone_size: .; cdr3_aa: CASSFSGLNTGELFF; cdr3_nt: TGTGCCAGCAGCTTCTCAGGGCTTAACACCGGGGAGCTGTTTTTT
j_call: TRBJ1-4; v_call: TRBV15; d_call: .; clone_size: .; cdr3_aa: CATSRLGEKLFF; cdr3_nt: TGTGCCACCAGCAGATTGGGGGAAAAACTGTTTTTT
j_call: TRBJ2-1; v_call: TRBV27; d_call: TRBD2; clone_size: .; cdr3_aa: CASTFQGGWLTSGRAHNEQFF; cdr3_nt: TGTGCCAGCACTTTTCAGGGAGGATGGTTGACTAGCGGGAGGGCCCACAATGAGCAGTTCTTC
j_call: TRBJ1-5; v_call: TRBV5-6; d_call: .; clone_size: .; cdr3_aa: CASSRGPGVGQPQHF; cdr3_nt: TGTGCCAGCAGCCGGGGGCCAGGAGTGGGCCAGCCCCAGCATTTT
j_call: TRBJ1-1; v_call: TRBV5-1; d_call: .; clone_size: .; cdr3_aa: CASSQRAPNTEAFF; cdr3_nt: TGCGCCAGCAGTCAACGAGCTCCGAACACTGAAGCTTTCTTT
j_call: TRBJ1-5; v_call: TRBV28; d_call: TRBD1; clone_size: .; cdr3_aa: CASRQTGTGGNQPQHF; cdr3_nt: TGTGCCAGCAGGCAAACCGGGACAGGGGGCAATCAGCCCCAGCATTTT
j_call: TRBJ1-1; v_call: TRBV11-3; d_call: .; clone_size: .; cdr3_aa: CASSPGASTEAFF; cdr3_nt: TGTGCCAGCAGCCCGGGGGCGAGTACTGAAGCTTTCTTT
j_call: TRBJ2-7; v_call: TRBV28; d_call: .; clone_size: .; cdr3_aa: CASWGGASYEQYF; cdr3_nt: TGTGCCTCCTGGGGGGGGGCTTCCTACGAGCAGTACTTC
j_call: TRBJ2-1; v_call: TRBV28; d_call: TRBD2; clone_size: .; cdr3_aa: CASSSIELRTSGTYEQFF; cdr3_nt: TGTGCCAGCAGTTCTATCGAACTACGGACTAGCGGGACGTATGAGCAGTTCTTC
j_call: TRBJ2-7; v_call: TRBV7-9; d_call: .; clone_size: .; cdr3_aa: CASSSSARNYEQYF; cdr3_nt: TGTGCCAGCAGCTCCAGCGCCCGAAACTACGAGCAGTACTTC
j_call: TRBJ1-1; v_call: TRBV5-4; d_call: TRBD1; clone_size: .; cdr3_aa: CASSLGGTLNTEAFF; cdr3_nt: TGTGCCAGCAGCTTAGGGGGCACCCTGAACACTGAAGCTTTCTTT
j_call: TRBJ2-5; v_call: TRBV7-3; d_call: .; clone_size: .; cdr3_aa: CASSLLPGATETQYF; cdr3_nt: TGTGCCAGCAGCTTATTACCGGGGGCGACAGAGACCCAGTACTTC
j_call: TRBJ2-1; v_call: TRBV5-6; d_call: .; clone_size: .; cdr3_aa: CASSLGSGSSYNEQFF; cdr3_nt: TGTGCCAGCAGCTTGGGAAGCGGAAGCTCCTACAATGAGCAGTTCTTC
j_call: TRBJ1-2; v_call: TRBV11-2; d_call: .; clone_size: .; cdr3_aa: CASSLEGDGYTF; cdr3_nt: TGTGCCAGCAGCTTAGAGGGGGATGGCTACACCTTC
j_call: TRBJ2-4; v_call: TRBV6-5; d_call: TRBD2; clone_size: .; cdr3_aa: CASSYGAGVKNIQYF; cdr3_nt: TGTGCCAGCAGTTACGGGGCGGGAGTCAAAAACATTCAGTACTTC
j_call: TRBJ2-7; v_call: TRBV6-5; d_call: TRBD2; clone_size: .; cdr3_aa: CASSYEAGGGYEQYF; cdr3_nt: TGTGCCAGCAGTTACGAGGCGGGAGGAGGGTACGAGCAGTACTTC
j_call: TRBJ2-7; v_call: TRBV27; d_call: TRBD2; clone_size: .; cdr3_aa: CASSPTSGSSYEQYF; cdr3_nt: TGTGCCAGCAGCCCGACTAGCGGGAGCTCCTACGAGCAGTACTTC
j_call: TRBJ1-2; v_call: TRBV5-6; d_call: .; clone_size: .; cdr3_aa: CASSLVTAYGYTF; cdr3_nt: TGTGCCAGCAGCTTGGTAACAGCCTATGGCTACACCTTC
j_call: TRBJ2-3; v_call: TRBV7-2; d_call: TRBD2; clone_size: .; cdr3_aa: CASSLRRGGRGTDTQYF; cdr3_nt: TGTGCCAGCAGCCTACGAAGGGGCGGGAGGGGCACAGATACGCAGTATTTT
j_call: TRBJ2-3; v_call: TRBV5-6; d_call: .; clone_size: .; cdr3_aa: CASSPGAGGTDTQYF; cdr3_nt: TGTGCCAGCAGCCCGGGGGCAGGGGGCACAGATACGCAGTATTTT
j_call: TRBJ2-7; v_call: TRBV28; d_call: .; clone_size: .; cdr3_aa: CASTSRSSYEQYF; cdr3_nt: TGTGCCAGCACGTCACGCAGCTCCTACGAGCAGTACTTC
j_call: TRBJ2-1; v_call: TRBV6-1; d_call: .; clone_size: .; cdr3_aa: CASSARNNEQFF; cdr3_nt: TGTGCCAGCAGTGCGCGAAATAATGAGCAGTTCTTC
j_call: TRBJ2-7; v_call: TRBV7-9; d_call: .; clone_size: once; cdr3_aa: CASSLARIGPGSYEQYF; cdr3_nt: TGTGCCAGCAGCTTAGCGCGGATAGGGCCTGGCTCCTACGAGCAGTACTTC
j_call: TRBJ2-7; v_call: TRBV6-1; d_call: TRBD1; clone_size: .; cdr3_aa: CASGGQNSYEQYF; cdr3_nt: TGTGCCAGCGGGGGACAGAACTCCTACGAGCAGTACTTC
j_call: TRBJ2-1; v_call: TRBV6-5; d_call: TRBD1; clone_size: once; cdr3_aa: CASSPGTGFMKQFF; cdr3_nt: TGTGCCAGCAGCCCCGGGACAGGGTTTATGAAGCAGTTCTTC
j_call: TRBJ1-5; v_call: TRBV11-2; d_call: .; clone_size: .; cdr3_aa: CASSLDSNQPQHF; cdr3_nt: TGTGCCAGCAGCTTAGATAGCAATCAGCCCCAGCATTTT
j_call: TRBJ1-2; v_call: TRBV29-1; d_call: TRBD1; clone_size: .; cdr3_aa: CSVDRTGGANGYTF; cdr3_nt: TGCAGCGTTGACCGGACAGGGGGCGCGAATGGCTACACCTTC
j_call: TRBJ1-3; v_call: TRBV11-1; d_call: .; clone_size: .; cdr3_aa: CASSSGNTIYF; cdr3_nt: TGTGCCAGCTCGTCTGGAAACACCATATATTTT
j_call: TRBJ1-1; v_call: TRBV18; d_call: .; clone_size: .; cdr3_aa: CASSLQGNTEAFF; cdr3_nt: TGTGCCAGCTCATTACAGGGGAACACTGAAGCTTTCTTT
j_call: TRBJ2-7; v_call: TRBV6-5; d_call: .; clone_size: .; cdr3_aa: CASSPQSFSYEQYF; cdr3_nt: TGTGCCAGCAGTCCACAAAGCTTCTCCTACGAGCAGTACTTC
j_call: TRBJ2-7; v_call: TRBV21-1; d_call: .; clone_size: .; cdr3_aa: CASSKGGRPWTPGGYEQYF; cdr3_nt: TGTGCCAGCAGCAAGGGGGGTAGGCCCTGGACCCCGGGAGGTTACGAGCAGTACTTC
j_call: TRBJ2-7; v_call: TRBV7-9; d_call: TRBD2; clone_size: .; cdr3_aa: CASSLGAGDSNEQYF; cdr3_nt: TGTGCCAGCAGCTTAGGGGCGGGAGATTCGAACGAGCAGTACTTC
j_call: TRBJ1-5; v_call: TRBV2; d_call: .; clone_size: .; cdr3_aa: CASSGQGDQPQHF; cdr3_nt: TGTGCCAGCAGTGGTCAAGGAGATCAGCCCCAGCATTTT
j_call: TRBJ1-4; v_call: TRBV19; d_call: TRBD1; clone_size: .; cdr3_aa: CASSTLQGASEKLFF; cdr3_nt: TGTGCCAGTAGTACCCTACAGGGGGCGAGTGAAAAACTGTTTTTT
j_call: TRBJ2-7; v_call: TRBV2; d_call: TRBD2; clone_size: .; cdr3_aa: CASRPLAGGSYEQYF; cdr3_nt: TGTGCCAGCAGACCCCTAGCGGGAGGGTCCTACGAGCAGTACTTC
j_call: TRBJ2-5; v_call: TRBV10-1; d_call: TRBD2; clone_size: .; cdr3_aa: CASSQKRTSGRASKTQYF; cdr3_nt: TGCGCCAGCAGTCAGAAGCGGACTAGCGGGAGGGCCTCGAAGACCCAGTACTTC
j_call: TRBJ2-1; v_call: TRBV11-2; d_call: .; clone_size: .; cdr3_aa: CASSLTPGGGYNEQFF; cdr3_nt: TGTGCCAGCAGCTTGACCCCCGGGGGTGGATACAATGAGCAGTTCTTC
j_call: TRBJ1-4; v_call: TRBV7-2; d_call: TRBD1; clone_size: .; cdr3_aa: CASSSGQGSNEKLFF; cdr3_nt: TGTGCCAGCAGTTCCGGACAGGGGTCTAATGAAAAACTGTTTTTT